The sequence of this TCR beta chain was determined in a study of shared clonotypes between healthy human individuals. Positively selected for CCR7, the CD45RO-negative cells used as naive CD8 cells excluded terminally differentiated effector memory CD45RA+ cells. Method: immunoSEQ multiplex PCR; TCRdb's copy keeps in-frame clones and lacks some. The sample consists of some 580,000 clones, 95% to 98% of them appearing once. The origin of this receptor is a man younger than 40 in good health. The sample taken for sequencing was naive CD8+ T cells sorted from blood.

CDR3 amino acids: CASSQTTTDYYGYTF. The CDR3 DNA reads TGTGCCAGCAGCCAAACCACGACGGATTACTATGGCTACACCTTC. V and J are TRBV5-4 and TRBJ1-2; no firm D call. Trimming stripped 4 bases from V and 3 bases from J, with 16 bases between. Germline-derived CDR1 and CDR2 are SGHNT and YYREEE (reference sequence). The CDR3 is 15 residues long. The variable domain in full, completed from reference TRBV5-4 and TRBJ1-2, reads ETGVTQSPTHLIKTRGQQVTLRCSSQSGHNTVSWYQQALGQGPQFIFQYYREEENGRGNFPPRFSGLQFPNYSSELNVNALELDDSALYLCASSQTTTDYYGYTFGSGTRLTVV.